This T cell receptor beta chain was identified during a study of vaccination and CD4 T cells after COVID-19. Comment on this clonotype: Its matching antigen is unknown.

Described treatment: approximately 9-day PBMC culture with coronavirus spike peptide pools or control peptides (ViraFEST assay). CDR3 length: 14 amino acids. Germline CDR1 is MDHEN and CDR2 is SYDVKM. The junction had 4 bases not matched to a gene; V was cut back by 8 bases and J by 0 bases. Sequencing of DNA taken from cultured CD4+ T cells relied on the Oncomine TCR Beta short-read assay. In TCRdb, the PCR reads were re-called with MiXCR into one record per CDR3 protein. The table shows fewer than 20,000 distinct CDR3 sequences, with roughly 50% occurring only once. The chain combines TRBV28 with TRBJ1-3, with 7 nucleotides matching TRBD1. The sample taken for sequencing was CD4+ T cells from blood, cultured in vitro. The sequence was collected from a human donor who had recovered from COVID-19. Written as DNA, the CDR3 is TGTGCCAGCCGACAGGGCTACTCTGGAAACACCATATATTTT. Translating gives CASRQGYSGNTIYF.